This T cell receptor (beta chain) was sequenced for a study of CD8 T cells in Susac syndrome. The multiple sclerosis controls were treatment-naive patients affected by stable or active relapsing-remitting disease. The RNA input was roughly 0.45 to 1 ug, and it was reverse transcribed with random hexamers. Amplification of TCR beta CDR3 across 54 Vbeta and 13 Jbeta was performed with immunoSEQ multiplex PCR. Via MiXCR, TCRdb re-called the immunoSEQ multiplex PCR reads, giving one row per CDR3 protein. This sample has under 200,000 distinct CDR3 sequences, with 90% to 95% found just once. Unmatched junction bases numbered 9, after V lost 3 bases and J lost 9 bases. Germline V gene sequence: CDR1 SGDLS, CDR2 YYNGEE. The CDR3 spans 15 residues.

The chain employs TRBV9 and TRBJ1-6, with 7 bases lining up with TRBD1. Sequenced material: CD8+ T cells from PBMCs. This TCR was recovered from a human donor with multiple sclerosis. The CDR3 bases are TGTGCCAGCAGCGCCGAAGGGGGCCGCATTTCACCCCTCCACTTT. Translating it yields CASSAEGGRISPLHF.